The rows below give T cell receptor beta chains drawn from one sample of a study of vaccination effects on CD4 cells after COVID-19. These receptors' antigens are unknown. Libraries were prepared by immunoSEQ multiplex PCR; TCRdb keeps only in-frame clonotypes and omits some of them. The sample lists fewer than 35,000 clones, 65% seen once, with less than 10% in the top ten. This specimen consisted of CD4+ T cells from PBMCs cultured without peptide, obtained before COVID-19 vaccination. Receptors were obtained from a human donor who received a COVID-19 vaccine. The CDR3 runs from the conserved cysteine through the conserved F or W. A D gene is named only where the DNA matches it firmly. Size is omitted from some rows. Given values are once, few, many or a class for expanded clones.

TRBV28	TRBD2	TRBJ2-3	few	CASSTLAGGSQWGDTQYF	TGTGCCAGCAGTACCCTAGCGGGGGGGTCCCAATGGGGAGATACGCAGTATTTT
TRBV7-9	-	TRBJ1-3	few	CASSSRSGLGNTIYF	TGTGCCAGCAGTTCCAGGTCCGGGTTAGGAAACACCATATATTTT
TRBV7-8	TRBD2	TRBJ2-7	medium-sized	CASSWGLAGVEQYF	TGTGCCAGCAGCTGGGGACTAGCGGGAGTCGAGCAGTACTTC
TRBV19	-	TRBJ1-3	once	CASSDIQGSGNTIYF	TGTGCCAGTAGTGACATACAGGGCTCTGGAAACACCATATATTTT
TRBV10-3	-	TRBJ1-4	-	CAISESSGAEEKLFF	TGTGCCATCAGTGAGTCCTCAGGGGCAGAGGAAAAACTGTTTTTT
TRBV7-8	-	TRBJ1-2	medium-sized	CASSLALGPDGYTF	TGTGCCAGCAGCTTAGCTCTGGGACCGGATGGCTACACCTTC
TRBV11-2	-	TRBJ1-2	-	CASSLDSRVGYTF	TGTGCCAGCAGCTTAGATTCGAGGGTAGGCTACACCTTC
TRBV18	-	TRBJ1-6	-	CASSETGLGSPLHF	TGTGCCAGCTCAGAAACAGGGTTGGGTTCACCCCTCCACTTT
TRBV11-3	-	TRBJ2-7	few	CASSSAGEQYF	TGTGCCAGCAGCTCTGCAGGCGAGCAGTACTTC
TRBV5-6	-	TRBJ1-2	-	CASSLKGRTNYGYTF	TGTGCCAGCAGCTTGAAAGGGAGGACTAACTATGGCTACACCTTC
TRBV5-4	TRBD2	TRBJ2-3	-	CASSPRGGPDTQYF	TGTGCCAGCAGCCCACGGGGAGGGCCAGATACGCAGTATTTT
TRBV5-1	TRBD1	TRBJ1-2	-	CASSSGQGATYGYTF	TGCGCCAGCAGCTCCGGACAGGGGGCGACCTATGGCTACACCTTC
TRBV27	-	TRBJ1-2	-	CASSLSPGAGYGYTF	TGTGCCAGCAGTTTATCACCCGGGGCAGGCTATGGCTACACCTTC
TRBV27	-	TRBJ2-2	-	CASSLEGRNTGELFF	TGTGCCAGCAGTTTAGAAGGCAGGAACACCGGGGAGCTGTTTTTT
TRBV19	TRBD2	TRBJ2-2	once	CATLGLTYTGELFF	TGTGCCACTTTGGGACTAACTTACACCGGGGAGCTGTTTTTT
TRBV20-1	-	TRBJ1-2	-	CSARVYNGYTF	TGCAGTGCTAGAGTTTATAATGGCTACACCTTC
TRBV7-2	TRBD2	TRBJ2-5	-	CASSLSTSGRGEETQYF	TGTGCCAGCAGCTTAAGTACTAGCGGGAGGGGGGAAGAGACCCAGTACTTC
TRBV5-1	TRBD2	TRBJ2-7	-	CASSVTSGGVSYEQYF	TGCGCCAGCAGCGTGACTAGCGGGGGTGTGTCCTACGAGCAGTACTTC
TRBV6-5	-	TRBJ2-5	-	CASSYWGDQETQYF	TGTGCCAGCAGTTATTGGGGAGACCAAGAGACCCAGTACTTC
TRBV19	TRBD2	TRBJ2-5	-	CASSIVASGGARETQYF	TGTGCCAGTAGTATAGTGGCTAGCGGGGGGGCCAGGGAGACCCAGTACTTC
TRBV7-2	-	TRBJ2-5	-	CASSLSSGETQYF	TGTGCCAGCAGCTTATCCTCGGGGGAGACCCAGTACTTC
TRBV18	-	TRBJ1-5	-	CASSPNRVTNQPQHF	TGTGCCAGCTCCCCAAACCGGGTTACAAATCAGCCCCAGCATTTT
TRBV6-2/TRBV6-3	-	TRBJ1-2	-	CASSYGAGVLNYGYTF	TGTGCCAGCAGTTACGGGGCAGGGGTGCTAAACTATGGCTACACCTTC
TRBV3-1/TRBV3-2	-	TRBJ2-1	few	CASSDREGEQFF	TGTGCCAGCAGCGACAGGGAGGGTGAGCAGTTCTTC
TRBV19	-	TRBJ1-3	-	CASSPKAGSSGNTIYF	TGTGCCAGTAGTCCCAAGGCAGGGAGCTCTGGAAACACCATATATTTT
TRBV5-5	-	TRBJ2-3	-	CASSQLDRDTQYF	TGTGCCAGCAGCCAACTAGACAGGGATACGCAGTATTTT
TRBV10-1	-	TRBJ2-7	-	CASSDRAYEQYF	TGCGCCAGCAGTGACAGAGCCTACGAGCAGTACTTC
TRBV12-3/TRBV12-4	-	TRBJ1-3	-	CASSFGTRNTIYF	TGTGCCAGCAGTTTTGGCACTCGGAACACCATATATTTT
TRBV2	-	TRBJ2-1	-	CASSELASRIF	TGTGCCAGCAGTGAACTTGCTAGCCGGATCTTC
TRBV10-1	-	TRBJ2-4	-	CASSESSQGAKNIQYF	TGCGCCAGCAGTGAGTCGTCCCAAGGGGCCAAAAACATTCAGTACTTC
TRBV5-4	TRBD2	TRBJ2-5	-	CASSFLLAGRQETQYF	TGTGCCAGCAGCTTTCTCCTAGCGGGGAGACAAGAGACCCAGTACTTC